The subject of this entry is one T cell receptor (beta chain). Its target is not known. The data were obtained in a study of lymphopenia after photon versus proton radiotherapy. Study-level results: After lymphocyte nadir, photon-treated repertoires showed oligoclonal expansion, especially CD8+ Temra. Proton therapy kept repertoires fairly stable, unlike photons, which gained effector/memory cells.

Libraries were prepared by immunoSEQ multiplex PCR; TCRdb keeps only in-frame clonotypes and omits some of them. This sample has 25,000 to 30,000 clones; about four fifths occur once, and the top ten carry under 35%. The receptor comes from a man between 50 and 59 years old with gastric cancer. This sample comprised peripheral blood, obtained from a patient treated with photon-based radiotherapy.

DNA for the CDR3: TGTGCCAGCAGCCTAAGGTTCACAGATACGCAGTATTTT. Its protein is CASSLRFTDTQYF. The chain uses TRBV9 and TRBJ2-3; D ambiguous. The CDR3 extends over 13 amino acids. Germline V gene sequence: CDR1 SGDLS, CDR2 YYNGEE. Deletions cut 4 bases from V and 2 bases from J, with 8 bases between.